This T cell receptor (beta chain) comes out of a study of cytomegalovirus exposure and HLA in healthy donors. Study conclusions and caveats: A later analysis showed TCR association rates differing by HLA locus, peaking at DRB1 and lowest at HLA-C.

The CDR3 runs to 15 residues. V gave up 0 bases and J gave up 4 bases, with 10 bases separating them. CDR1 MNHEY and CDR2 SVGAGI come from the germline V gene. Primers: 60 Vbeta forward and 13 Jbeta reverse. Method: immunoSEQ multiplex PCR; TCRdb's copy keeps in-frame clones and lacks some. The repertoire consists of 250,000 to 350,000 clones, with just over 85% occurring once and the leading ten covering 3.5% to 4%. As concerns this clone: Its antigen is undetermined.

The TCR was taken from a man aged 40-49 years in good health and CMV-seropositive. Sample: PBMCs. This chain connects TRBV6-5 to TRBJ1-3; perhaps TRBD1 as D (5 bases). DNA of the CDR3: TGTGCCAGCAGTTACTCCTCAGGGTTAGGAAACACCATATATTTT. Encoded protein: CASSYSSGLGNTIYF.